This paragraph covers one TCR beta chain sequence. What it binds is unknown. The data belong to a study of vaccination and CD4 T cells after COVID-19. Study as a whole: Stimulation of cells relied on overlapping spike peptides derived from SARS-CoV-2, HCoV-NL63, HCoV-OC43 and HCoV-229E.

With the Oncomine TCR Beta short-read assay, DNA from cultured CD4+ T cells was sequenced. Someone extracted genomic DNA from cultured CD4+ T cells. TCRdb processed the PCR reads anew with MiXCR; each CDR3 protein has one entry. The sample shows under 20,000 distinct CDR3 sequences, approximately 50% of them seen only once. Stated treatment: approximately 9-day PBMC culture with coronavirus spike peptide pools or control peptides (ViraFEST assay). ViraFEST stimulated the growth of antigen-specific T cells using peptide pools and subsequently profiled their TCRs by sequencing. Whole-study findings and limits: Relatively few convalescent patients were studied; early post-infection timepoints were not included.

Per germline, CDR1 DFQATT and CDR2 SNEGSKA (reference sequence). The V gene lost 1 base and the J gene lost 6 bases, with 13 bases spanning the gap. The CDR3 has 13 residues. V gene TRBV20-1 combines with J gene TRBJ2-7, with a tentative D call TRBD1 (5 bases). This material consisted of CD4+ T cells from blood, cultured in vitro, taken before SARS-CoV-2 vaccination. The clonotype was recovered from a human donor who had recovered from COVID-19. The CDR3 region is CSARGTSNSEQYF. Written as DNA, the CDR3 is TGCAGTGCTAGAGGGACATCAAACTCCGAGCAGTACTTC.